The entry that follows covers one TCR beta chain sequence. The antigen remains undetermined. Germline V gene data show CDR1 as SGHNT and CDR2 as YENEEA. The CDR3 covers 17 residues. Germline trimming cut 1 base from V and 5 bases from J; bases unmatched to any gene: 7. The Oncomine TCR Beta short-read assay was applied to DNA of cultured CD4+ T cells. Each CDR3 protein is one row after TCRdb ran MiXCR on the PCR reads. The sample carries under 20,000 distinct CDR3 sequences, roughly half recorded once. Specified treatment: approximately 9-day PBMC culture with coronavirus spike peptide pools or control peptides (ViraFEST assay). On days 3 and 7, half the medium was swapped for fresh IL-2-containing medium. This sample was taken from a study of vaccination and CD4 T cells after COVID-19. The wider study: Testing by nasal swab PCR showed convalescent patients to be SARS-CoV-2 positive; 8 to 10 were mild and one was severe. The authors used overlapping spike peptides from SARS-CoV-2, HCoV-NL63, HCoV-OC43 and HCoV-229E to stimulate cells.

The chain is built from TRBV11-3 and TRBJ2-5; 13 bases align to TRBD2. Sequenced material: CD4+ T cells from blood, cultured in vitro. This receptor was identified in a human donor who had recovered from COVID-19. The CDR3 bases are TGTGCCAGCAGCTTAGGAACTAGCGGGGGGGCTCCGGAGACCCAGTACTTC. Its translation is CASSLGTSGGAPETQYF.